These T cell receptor beta chains were read from a single sample in a study of tumor and adjacent non-tumor tissue in lung cancer. MiXCR, run by TCRdb on the multiplex PCR reads, gives a single entry per CDR3 protein. Among 60,000 to 85,000 distinct CDR3 sequences, around 80% were seen once, and the ten largest hold 40% to 50%. Sequencing input: distant non-tumor lung tissue. The origin of the receptors is a man aged 60 to 75 with non-small cell lung cancer. Each CDR3 is given with its conserved first and last residue. The D gene is left open where the match is weak. A clone size is listed for some rows: how often the clone was seen (once, few, many), or a class if it is expanded.

clone size,D gene,V gene,J gene,CDR3 length,CDR3 protein,CDR3 DNA
many,TRBD1,TRBV10-3,TRBJ2-2,14,CAITGQGNTGELFF,TGTGCCATCACTGGACAGGGAAACACCGGGGAGCTGTTTTTT
NA,TRBD2,TRBV6-5,TRBJ2-1,15,CASSYRGLVYNEQFF,TGTGCCAGCAGTTACCGGGGACTAGTGTATAATGAACAGTTCTTC
medium-sized,NA,TRBV29-1,TRBJ2-7,12,CSVGLNGREQYF,TGCAGCGTGGGGCTCAACGGAAGGGAGCAGTACTTC
NA,NA,TRBV28,TRBJ2-1,14,CASQRTASYNEQFF,TGTGCCTCGCAGAGAACGGCTAGCTACAATGAGCAGTTCTTC
NA,TRBD2,TRBV9,TRBJ2-3,16,CASSVRPSGNLETQYF,TGTGCCAGCAGCGTTCGGCCTAGCGGGAATCTTGAGACACAGTATTTT
NA,NA,TRBV20-1,TRBJ2-7,15,CSASSGPENSYEQYF,TGCAGTGCATCCTCCGGACCAGAGAATTCCTACGAGCAATACTTC
few,NA,TRBV29-1,TRBJ1-4,11,CCAPGNGKLFF,TGCTGCGCTCCGGGGAATGGGAAACTTTTTTTT
NA,NA,TRBV7-8,TRBJ2-7,16,CVSGLDGLGSSYEQYF,TGTGTCAGCGGCTTAGATGGGCTCGGTAGCTCCTACGAGCAGTACTTC
NA,NA,TRBV6-6,TRBJ1-2,13,CTSSLQDSYGYTF,TGTACCAGCAGTTTACAGGATAGCTATGGCTACACTTTC
NA,TRBD1,TRBV29-1,TRBJ1-1,16,CSVEPVRTGELTEAFF,TGCAGCGTTGAACCCGTCCGTACAGGGGAGTTGACTGAAGCTTTCTTT
NA,NA,TRBV11-1,TRBJ1-1,13,CSSSLTPGAEAFF,TGCTCCAGCAGCTTAACGCCGGGGGCTGAAGCTTTCTTT
NA,NA,TRBV7-8,TRBJ2-4,15,CASSWDPEFKNIRYF,TGTGCCAGCAGCTGGGACCCGGAATTCAAAAACATTCGGTACTTC
NA,TRBD2,TRBV12-3/TRBV12-4,TRBJ2-7,15,CASRALAGGLQEQYF,TGTGCCAGCCGCGCTCTGGCGGGAGGACTACAGGAGCAGTACTTC
many,TRBD2,TRBV14,TRBJ2-5,17,CASSQRGPLAGQETQYF,TGTGCCAGCAGCCAAAGAGGACCTCTAGCGGGGCAAGAGACCCAGTACTTC
many,NA,TRBV6-5,TRBJ2-3,11,CASSYYDTQYF,TGTGCCAGCAGTTACTATGATACGCAGTATTTT
many,TRBD2,TRBV11-2,TRBJ2-5,15,CASSLERGSQETQYF,TGTGCCAGCAGCTTAGAGCGGGGGTCACAAGAGACCCAGTACTTC
many,TRBD2,TRBV6-5,TRBJ2-1,12,CASWGGSNEQFF,TGTGCCAGCTGGGGGGGTAGCAATGAGCAGTTCTTC
NA,TRBD1,TRBV29-1,TRBJ1-2,15,CSVCWGDRPAYSYTF,TGCAGCGTATGTTGGGGGGACAGGCCCGCGTATAGTTACACCTTC
NA,TRBD1,TRBV4-1,TRBJ2-7,19,CASSRKPIPNRGWRYEQYF,TGCGCCAGTAGCCGCAAACCCATACCCAACAGGGGTTGGCGGTACGAGCAGTACTTC
NA,NA,TRBV11-1,TRBJ2-7,15,CAGSLDHGGRYEQYF,TGTGCCGGCAGCTTAGACCATGGGGGTCGCTACGAGCAGTACTTC
NA,NA,TRBV6-2/TRBV6-3,TRBJ1-6,14,CANSRTVEWSPLHF,TGTGCCAACAGCCGGACAGTGGAGTGGTCACCCCTCCACTTT
once,NA,TRBV12-3/TRBV12-4,TRBJ2-7,14,CASGFLGSSCEHYF,TGTGCCAGCGGTTTTCTTGGGAGCTCCTGCGAGCACTACTTC
NA,NA,TRBV6-1,TRBJ2-7,14,CASGEVGEDYEQYF,TGTGCCAGCGGTGAAGTGGGGGAAGACTACGAGCAGTACTTC
NA,NA,TRBV4-1,TRBJ2-5,13,CASSPREWETQYF,TGCGCCAGCAGCCCCCGGGAGTGGGAGACCCAGTACTTC
NA,NA,TRBV5-4,TRBJ2-3,12,CARSFRTDTQYF,TGTGCCAGGAGTTTCCGCACAGATACGCAGTATTTT
NA,NA,TRBV28,TRBJ2-7,12,CASSVDGYEQYF,TGTGCCAGCAGTGTCGATGGCTACGAGCAGTACTTC
many,NA,TRBV6-1,TRBJ2-5,14,CASSPQGGVETQYF,TGTGCCAGCAGCCCTCAGGGAGGCGTGGAGACCCAGTACTTC
NA,TRBD2,TRBV4-2,TRBJ2-1,18,CASSQDLAGGPYSNEQFF,TGTGCCAGCAGCCAAGATTTAGCGGGAGGGCCCTATTCCAATGAGCAATTCTTC
NA,NA,TRBV6-5,TRBJ2-7,15,CACSFSRRVTAEQYF,TGTGCCTGCAGTTTCTCGAGGCGGGTGACGGCCGAGCAGTACTTC
once,TRBD2,TRBV14,TRBJ2-7,16,CVSSQESLAGSYEHYF,TGTGTTAGCAGCCAAGAGTCACTAGCGGGCAGCTACGAGCACTACTTC
NA,TRBD2,TRBV4-1,TRBJ2-1,15,CASSHSSGRDPEQFF,TGCGCCAGCAGCCACTCTAGCGGGAGGGACCCTGAGCAGTTCTTC
NA,NA,TRBV6-5,TRBJ2-2,12,CASGGNTGGPFF,TGTGCCAGTGGCGGAAACACCGGGGGGCCGTTTTTT
NA,NA,TRBV4-1,TRBJ1-1,16,CTSSQEVRGGTTEAFF,TGCACCAGCAGCCAAGAAGTTCGGGGTGGTACCACTGAAGCTTTCTTT
NA,NA,TRBV28,TRBJ1-2,14,CVSNPLGTKHGYIF,TGTGTCAGCAATCCACTAGGGACCAAACATGGCTACATCTTC
NA,NA,TRBV6-5,TRBJ2-5,11,CASRNALTQYF,TGTGCCAGCAGAAACGCGTTGACGCAGTACTTC
NA,NA,TRBV6-5,TRBJ2-5,11,CASRDELTKYF,TGTGCCAGCAGAGACGAGTTGACCAAGTACTTC
NA,NA,TRBV20-1,TRBJ2-7,12,CSASRASYEQCF,TGCAGTGCTAGCCGGGCCTCCTACGAGCAGTGCTTC
NA,NA,TRBV6-6,TRBJ1-4,15,CISSRTGTGNEKLFF,TGTATCAGCAGTAGAACCGGGACTGGGAATGAAAAACTGTTTTTT
NA,NA,TRBV5-1,TRBJ2-1,15,CASSFSIGSPNEQFF,TGCGCCAGCAGCTTCTCTATCGGGAGCCCCAATGAGCAGTTCTTC
few,TRBD1,TRBV15,TRBJ2-2,21,CVTSRERTGGTTPRNTGELLF,TGTGTCACCAGCAGAGAGAGGACAGGCGGTACCACCCCGCGGAACACCGGGGAGCTGTTATTT
many,NA,TRBV28,TRBJ2-1,14,CASRGNRDYNEQFF,TGTGCCAGCAGAGGGAACAGGGACTACAATGAGCAGTTCTTC
NA,NA,TRBV5-4,TRBJ2-1,14,CASSAGTDYNEQLF,TGTGCCAGCAGCGCCGGGACGGACTACAATGAGCAGTTATTC
NA,NA,TRBV4-2,TRBJ1-5,15,CASSQSGIGKQPQHF,TGTGCCAGCAGCCAGAGCGGGATAGGTAAGCAGCCCCAGCATTTT
many,NA,TRBV10-3,TRBJ2-3,16,CAISVGEAPSTDTQYF,TGTGCCATCAGCGTCGGGGAGGCCCCGAGCACAGATACGCAGTATTTT
NA,NA,TRBV20-1,TRBJ2-5,12,CRAEGDGETQYF,TGCAGAGCTGAGGGTGATGGAGAGACCCAGTACTTC
NA,NA,TRBV20-1,TRBJ2-7,11,CSASANREQYF,TGCAGTGCTAGCGCTAACCGCGAACAGTACTTC
many,NA,TRBV4-1,TRBJ1-1,14,CASSQIKMNTEAFF,TGCGCCAGCAGCCAGATTAAGATGAACACTGAAGCTTTCTTT
many,NA,TRBV4-1,TRBJ1-2,19,CASSQDVSNIVSANYGYTF,TGCGCCAGCAGCCAGGACGTCAGCAATATTGTTTCAGCTAACTATGGCTACACCTTC
NA,TRBD2,TRBV5-1,TRBJ2-3,17,CASSFILAGANSDMQYF,TGCGCCAGCAGCTTCATACTAGCGGGAGCCAACTCAGATATGCAGTATTTT
NA,NA,TRBV6-6,TRBJ2-1,17,CASSPSLGPPTYNEQIF,TGTGCCAGCAGCCCATCTCTGGGACCGCCAACCTACAATGAGCAGATCTTC
NA,NA,TRBV5-6,TRBJ2-7,13,CVRSLVGTYEQYF,TGTGTCAGGAGCTTGGTGGGGACCTACGAGCAGTACTTC
NA,NA,TRBV6-6,TRBJ1-2,16,CVSSHVSRLMIDCYTF,TGTGTCAGCAGTCACGTATCCCGGTTGATGATTGATTGCTACACCTTC
NA,TRBD2,TRBV13,TRBJ2-3,14,CASCLRLAEDTQYF,TGTGCAAGCTGCTTAAGGCTAGCGGAAGATACGCAGTATTTT
NA,NA,TRBV5-1,TRBJ1-1,13,CASSLEPNAESFF,TGCGCCAGCAGCTTGGAACCGAATGCTGAATCTTTCTTT
many,NA,TRBV28,TRBJ1-5,14,CASLLGRGNQPQHF,TGTGCCAGTCTACTTGGAAGGGGCAATCAGCCCCAGCATTTT
NA,TRBD1,TRBV5-4,TRBJ2-7,16,CASSYGQGEKSQRRYF,TGCGCCAGCAGCTACGGACAGGGTGAGAAATCTCAGAGACGGTACTTC
NA,TRBD2,TRBV11-3,TRBJ2-3,14,CACSWTSCIDTQYF,TGTGCCTGCAGCTGGACTAGCTGCATAGATACGCAGTATTTT